This T cell receptor (beta chain) emerged from a study of identifying expanded T cells in peripheral blood. Study conclusions and caveats: About 1.2 clones differed between technical replicates, versus approximately 16 and 19 over time.

Assay used: immunoSEQ multiplex PCR; TCRdb lists only in-frame clones, some missing. In the table there are some 130,000 clones, about 88% of which are singletons. Healthy donors had no documented immune events, such as infections, while sampled. This clone has a single count. Its antigen is as yet unknown. The source is a person between 18 and 75 years old in good health. The specimen sequenced was blood.

The chain's CDR3 is CASSLGGGVSTGELFF. The CDR3 region has the DNA TGTGCCAGCAGCTTGGGGGGAGGGGTGAGCACCGGGGAGCTGTTTTTT. The V and J genes are TRBV5-4 and TRBJ2-2; 7 nucleotides align to TRBD2. CDR1 and CDR2 from the germline V gene are SGHNT and YYREEE (reference sequence). The junction had 6 bases not matched to a gene; V was cut back by 0 bases and J by 4 bases. This CDR3 has 16 residues.